The rows below give T cell receptor beta chains drawn from one sample of a study of cytomegalovirus exposure and HLA in healthy donors. Produced via immunoSEQ multiplex PCR; TCRdb's table is partial and in-frame only. The sample comprises 95,000 to 110,000 clones, around 61% of which are singletons, and under 3.5% rests with the top ten. Input material: PBMCs. The receptors were gathered from a woman aged 45-59 years in good health and CMV-seronegative. The CDR3 runs from the conserved cysteine through the conserved F or W. D genes are given only for firm matches. Size is stated for part of the rows, as once, few or many counts, or as a class when the clone is expanded.

D gene: TRBD1; clone size: .; V gene: TRBV18; CDR3 length: 16; J gene: TRBJ1-2; CDR3 DNA: TGTGCCAGCTCACCCAACCGGGACAGGGTAACGGATGGCTACACCTTC; CDR3 protein: CASSPNRDRVTDGYTF
D gene: .; clone size: .; V gene: TRBV9; CDR3 length: 15; J gene: TRBJ2-3; CDR3 DNA: TGTGCCAGCAGCGTAACGGGAGCGTTCACAGATACGCAGTATTTT; CDR3 protein: CASSVTGAFTDTQYF
D gene: .; clone size: .; V gene: TRBV7-2; CDR3 length: 14; J gene: TRBJ2-5; CDR3 DNA: TGTGCCAGCAGCTTAGGCCGGGGACAAGAGACCCAGTACTTC; CDR3 protein: CASSLGRGQETQYF
D gene: .; clone size: once; V gene: TRBV5-1; CDR3 length: 15; J gene: TRBJ2-7; CDR3 DNA: TGCGCCAGCAGCTGGGAAGGGCAGGGGACCTACGAGCAGTACTTC; CDR3 protein: CASSWEGQGTYEQYF
D gene: .; clone size: .; V gene: TRBV5-1; CDR3 length: 14; J gene: TRBJ2-5; CDR3 DNA: TGCGCCAGCAGCCCCACAGGGTATCTGGAGACCCAGTACTTC; CDR3 protein: CASSPTGYLETQYF
D gene: .; clone size: .; V gene: TRBV19; CDR3 length: 14; J gene: TRBJ2-5; CDR3 DNA: TGTGCCAGTAGTGTTGGAGCGGTCCAAGAGACCCAGTACTTC; CDR3 protein: CASSVGAVQETQYF
D gene: TRBD2; clone size: .; V gene: TRBV5-1; CDR3 length: 16; J gene: TRBJ2-1; CDR3 DNA: TGCGCCAGCAGCTTGATTGGTGGGAGGGCCGACAATGAGCAGTTCTTC; CDR3 protein: CASSLIGGRADNEQFF
D gene: .; clone size: .; V gene: TRBV28; CDR3 length: 15; J gene: TRBJ2-3; CDR3 DNA: TGTGCCAGCAGTTTCCCTAGCGCCTACACAGATACGCAGTATTTT; CDR3 protein: CASSFPSAYTDTQYF
D gene: TRBD2; clone size: few; V gene: TRBV7-2; CDR3 length: 16; J gene: TRBJ2-1; CDR3 DNA: TGTGCCAGCAGCTTAGCGGGCGGGAGGGCTAGAAATGAGCAGTTCTTC; CDR3 protein: CASSLAGGRARNEQFF
D gene: .; clone size: .; V gene: TRBV5-6; CDR3 length: 13; J gene: TRBJ2-1; CDR3 DNA: TGTGCCAGCAGCTTGTCACAATACAATGAGCAGTTCTTC; CDR3 protein: CASSLSQYNEQFF
D gene: .; clone size: once; V gene: TRBV11-3; CDR3 length: 13; J gene: TRBJ2-5; CDR3 DNA: TGTGCCAGCAGCCCTAACAGGGTCGGGACCCAGTACTTC; CDR3 protein: CASSPNRVGTQYF
D gene: .; clone size: .; V gene: TRBV27; CDR3 length: 14; J gene: TRBJ2-7; CDR3 DNA: TGTGCCAGCAGTTTCTGGAGGGAGCCCTACGAGCAGTACTTC; CDR3 protein: CASSFWREPYEQYF
D gene: TRBD1; clone size: once; V gene: TRBV2; CDR3 length: 14; J gene: TRBJ2-2; CDR3 DNA: TGTGCCAGCAGTATGACAGGGGGCCCCGGGGAGCTGTTTTTT; CDR3 protein: CASSMTGGPGELFF
D gene: TRBD1; clone size: .; V gene: TRBV19; CDR3 length: 11; J gene: TRBJ2-7; CDR3 DNA: TGTGCCAGTAGTTCCAGGGGGCTGATAAACTTC; CDR3 protein: CASSSRGLINF
D gene: .; clone size: .; V gene: TRBV12-5; CDR3 length: 16; J gene: TRBJ2-1; CDR3 DNA: TGTGCTAGTGGCCCTCGGGTAAAGAGCTCCTACAATGAGCAGTTCTTC; CDR3 protein: CASGPRVKSSYNEQFF
D gene: TRBD2; clone size: .; V gene: TRBV19; CDR3 length: 18; J gene: TRBJ2-1; CDR3 DNA: TGTGCCAGTAACCCGGGGGGCAGAACTAGCGGGAGGGACAATGAGCAGTTCTTC; CDR3 protein: CASNPGGRTSGRDNEQFF
D gene: .; clone size: .; V gene: TRBV6-5; CDR3 length: 15; J gene: TRBJ1-1; CDR3 DNA: TGTGCCAGCGGATCGACATCGGCTGGAAACACTGAAGCTTTCTTT; CDR3 protein: CASGSTSAGNTEAFF
D gene: TRBD1; clone size: .; V gene: TRBV28; CDR3 length: 15; J gene: TRBJ1-2; CDR3 DNA: TGTGCCAGCAGTTTCGCCGACAGGGGATTGGGTGGCTACACCTTC; CDR3 protein: CASSFADRGLGGYTF